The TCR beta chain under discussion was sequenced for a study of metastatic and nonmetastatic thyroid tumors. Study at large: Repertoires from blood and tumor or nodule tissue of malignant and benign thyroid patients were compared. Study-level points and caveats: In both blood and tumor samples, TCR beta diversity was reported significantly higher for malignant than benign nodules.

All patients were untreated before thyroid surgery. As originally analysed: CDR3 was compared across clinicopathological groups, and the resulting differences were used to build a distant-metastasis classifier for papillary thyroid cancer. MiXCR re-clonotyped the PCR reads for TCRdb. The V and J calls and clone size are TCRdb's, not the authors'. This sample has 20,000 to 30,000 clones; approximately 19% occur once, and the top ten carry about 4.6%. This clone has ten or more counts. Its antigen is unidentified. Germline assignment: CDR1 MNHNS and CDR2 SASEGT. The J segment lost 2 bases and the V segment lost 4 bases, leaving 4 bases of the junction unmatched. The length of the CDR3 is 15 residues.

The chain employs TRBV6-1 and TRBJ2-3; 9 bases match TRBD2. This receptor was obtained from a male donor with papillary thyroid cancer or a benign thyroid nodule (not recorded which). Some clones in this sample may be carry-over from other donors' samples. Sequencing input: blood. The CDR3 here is CASSVTSGHTDTQYF. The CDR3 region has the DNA TGTGCCAGCAGTGTGACTAGCGGACACACAGATACGCAGTATTTT.